Below, 5 T cell receptor beta chains from the same sample are listed, as sequenced in a study of blood T cell repertoires in COVID-19. TCRdb's table, derived via immunoSEQ multiplex PCR, lists solely in-frame clones and lacks some. Here the sample spans fewer than 300,000 clones, more than 65% being singletons. Sequencing input: peripheral blood. These receptor sequences come from a young woman with acute or convalescent COVID-19.

The chain combines TRBV21-1 with TRBJ1-2; the table gives TRBD1 as D, unverified against the DNA. TRBV21-1 is designated a pseudogene. The CDR3 covers 16 residues. CDR3 protein: CASPYPDRGLVYGYTF. DNA for the CDR3: TGTGCCAGCCCCTACCCTGACAGGGGGCTCGTCTATGGCTACACCTTC.

This rearrangement joins TRBV7-2 to TRBJ1-2, with 8 bases identical to TRBD1. The germline V gene has CDR1 SGHTA and CDR2 FQGNSA. This CDR3 has 14 residues. J was trimmed by 5 bases and V by 1 base; bases with no gene match: 3. DNA of the CDR3: TGTGCCAGCAGCTTAGTGGGACAGGAATATGGCTACACCTTC. Its translation: CASSLVGQEYGYTF.

This clone was detected only a few times. The chain uses TRBV27 and TRBJ2-2, with unresolved D. The germline V gene encodes CDR1 MNHEY and CDR2 SMNVEV (reference sequence). The CDR3 has 13 amino acids. The V gene lost 3 bases and the J gene lost 5 bases, with 7 bases spanning the gap. CDR3 coding DNA: TGTGCCAGCAGTTTCTCACGGACCGGGGAGCTGTTTTTT. It codes for CASSFSRTGELFF.

The chain uses TRBV7-2 and TRBJ1-1; D call uncertain. The CDR3 covers 14 residues. Germline loops: CDR1 SGHTA, CDR2 FQGNSA. Trimming shortened V by 4 bases and J by 1 base, and 10 bases separated the two germline ends. The chain's CDR3 is CASSSFVPNTEAFF. Written as DNA, the CDR3 is TGTGCCAGCAGCTCCTTCGTCCCGAACACTGAAGCTTTCTTT.

J is TRBJ2-4 and V is TRBV28, with TRBD2 identical over 8 bases. Germline-derived CDR1 and CDR2 are MDHEN and SYDVKM. The V segment lost 4 bases and the J segment 2 bases; nucleotides outside the gene matches: 4. The CDR3 extends over 15 amino acids. Here the CDR3 DNA reads TGTGCCAGCAGTTATCTAGCGGGCCCCAAAAACATTCAGTACTTC. Translating it yields CASSYLAGPKNIQYF.